This TCR beta chain was recorded in a study of cytomegalovirus exposure and HLA in healthy donors. Both 60 Vbeta primers and 13 Jbeta primers went into the PCR. The assay was immunoSEQ multiplex PCR, and TCRdb's table has in-frame clones only and misses some. This sample has about 130,000 clones, with roughly 76% found just once. The germline CDR1 and CDR2 sequences are SGHAT and FQNNGV. This CDR3 region has 13 residues. The germline V and J ends were trimmed by 4 bases and 1 base, with 5 bases remaining between them. Specimen: PBMCs. The source of this sequence is an older woman in good health and CMV-seropositive. This chain connects TRBV11-2 to TRBJ1-5; unclear D gene. This CDR3 is CASSYSSNQPQHF. The CDR3 DNA reads as TGTGCCAGCAGCTATAGCAGCAATCAGCCCCAGCATTTT.